The 24 T cell receptor beta chains given below trace back to one sample, sequenced in a study of CD8+ T cells in alopecia areata. Extracted RNA was reverse transcribed, and the resulting cDNA served as sequencing template. The data were produced by immunoSEQ multiplex PCR, yet TCRdb's version contains in-frame clones alone and is incomplete. Recorded here are about 270,000 clones, none singletons. Using CD4, CD8alpha, NKG2D, NKG2ACE and other markers, pooled cutaneous lymph node cells were sorted. The sample consisted of CD4+ T cells sorted from a lymph node. These receptors were obtained from a C3H/HeJ mouse with alopecia areata. The mouse line has the MHC haplotype H2-k.

This clone has just a few counts. All gene names here are mouse names. The DNA read from the CDR3 is TGCACCTGCAGTGCAGAATGGAGGAGGGACTCC. Amino acid sequence: CTCSAEWRRDS. The full CDR3 protein reads CTCSAEWRRDSDYTF. The chain has TRBV1 and TRBJ1-2; D not resolved. The observed sequence ends 4 residues before the CDR3 terminus, with the missing tail filled in from the germline J gene. V was trimmed by 0 bases and J by 3 bases, leaving 11 bases between them. CDR1 is NSQYPW, CDR2 LRSPGD, per germline (reference sequence). The CDR3 is made up of 15 amino acids.

This clone has only a few counts. Genes and germline come from the mouse. From the germline J gene comes the end of the CDR3, since the read stops 4 residues before it. The chain couples TRBV13-1 to TRBJ1-1, with 7 bases fitting TRBD1. Germline values: CDR1 NSHNY, CDR2 SYGAGN. There are 13 residues in the CDR3. CDR3 region: CASSDSNRGEVFF. The part of the CDR3 DNA that was read is TGTGCCAGCAGTGATAGTAACAGGGGA.

Remarks on this clone: The gene names given are mouse names. Coverage ceases 4 residues before the CDR3 finishes, and the germline J gene fills in the end. The chain links TRBV17 to TRBJ2-5; 8 bases are a match to TRBD1. CDR3 length: 13 residues. Germline V lookup: CDR1 MNHDT, CDR2 YYDKIL. The CDR3 region is CASSAGGIDTQYF. CDR3 DNA (partial): TGTGCTAGCAGTGCAGGGGGCATAGAC.

On this clone itself: Possible read error: a much larger clone is one base away. Genes and germline are mouse. From the germline J gene comes the end of the CDR3, since the read stops 4 residues before it. The identical CDR3 is also encoded by other nucleotide sequences in the sample. This chain uses TRBV1 with TRBJ2-7, with D tentatively TRBD1 or TRBD2 (5 bases each). Trimming left V 1 base short and J 2 bases short, with 6 bases between. From germline, CDR1 is NSQYPW and CDR2 LRSPGD (reference sequence). There are 13 residues in the CDR3. The sequenced CDR3 bases are TGCACCTGCAGTGCAGGGGGCCCCTAT. Its protein product is CTCSAGGPY. The full CDR3 protein reads CTCSAGGPYEQYF.

To note about this clone: Any gene name here is a mouse gene name. The read terminates 4 residues before the CDR3 end, so the remaining end is supplied by the germline J gene. V gene TRBV19 combines with J gene TRBJ1-1; 7 bases agree with TRBD1. The CDR3 contains 14 residues. V was pared by 4 bases and J by 1 base, with 4 bases of the junction left unmatched. Germline V gives CDR1 FNHDT, CDR2 SITEND (reference sequence). The part of the CDR3 DNA that was read is TGTGCCAGCAGTCCGAGACAGGGGAACACA. Translating gives CASSPRQGNT. The complete CDR3 reads CASSPRQGNTEVFF.

Comment on this clone: Any gene name here is a mouse gene name. The missing CDR3 end, 3 residues past where the read stops, is filled in from the germline J gene. The chain uses TRBV13-2 and TRBJ1-6; D may be TRBD1 (6 bases). TRBJ1-6 is an ORF, and what it does is uncertain. Germline lookup yields CDR1 NNHNN and CDR2 SYGAGS (reference sequence). This CDR3 region has 15 residues. V was shortened by 4 bases and J by 0 bases, with 8 bases between the two germline ends. CDR3: CASGLRGSYNSPLYF. The part of the CDR3 DNA that was read is TGTGCCAGCGGTCTCAGGGGTTCCTATAATTCGCCC.

As regards this clone: A much larger clone lies one base from this, so it may be a read error. Germline and genes here are mouse. The observed sequence ends 4 residues before the CDR3 terminus, with the missing tail filled in from the germline J gene. Other nucleotide sequences in the sample specify the same CDR3. The chain recombines TRBV13-1 with TRBJ2-2, with 8 bases aligning to TRBD1. Per the germline V gene, CDR1 is NSHNY and CDR2 is SYGAGN. Trimming cost V 5 bases and J 0 bases; bases outside gene matches: 0. This CDR3 is 14 amino acids long. CDR3 sequence: CASRDRANTGQLYF. The covered CDR3 bases are TGTGCCAGCAGGGACAGGGCAAACACCGGG.

Comments on this clone: Genes here carry mouse names. The read comes to an end 4 residues before the CDR3 does, leaving the germline J gene to fill in the end. The identical CDR3 is also encoded by other nucleotide sequences in the sample. V is TRBV1 and J is TRBJ1-1; D is perhaps TRBD1 (6 bases). CDR1 is NSQYPW and CDR2 is LRSPGD in the germline V gene (reference sequence). The CDR3 runs 14 residues. V was pared by 6 bases and J by 0 bases, with 11 bases between. Here the CDR3 reads CTCSSGTTNTEVFF. The CDR3 DNA, read in part, is TGCACCTGCAGCTCCGGGACAACAAACACA.

To note about this clone: The gene symbols are mouse symbols. The read comes to an end 4 residues before the CDR3 does, leaving the germline J gene to fill in the end. The chain combines TRBV13-1 with TRBJ1-2; possible D gene TRBD1, 6 bases. Germline V lookup: CDR1 NSHNY, CDR2 SYGAGN. The CDR3 has 13 amino acids. V was shortened by 6 bases and J by 0 bases, with 9 bases between the two germline ends. The CDR3 reads CASTPGANSDYTF. The CDR3 DNA, read in part, is TGTGCCAGCACCCCAGGGGCAAACTCC.

This clone was recorded many times. Gene names and germline match the mouse. The read finishes 4 residues shy of the CDR3 end, and the germline J gene is used to complete it. V gene TRBV13-1 combines with J gene TRBJ2-2, with D possibly TRBD1 on 6 matching bases. With 7 bases removed from V and 5 bases from J, the gap between germline ends came to 9 bases. Germline V gene sequence: CDR1 NSHNY, CDR2 SYGAGN. The CDR3 is 12 residues long. CDR3 DNA, as far as it was read: TGTGCCAGCCTCCAGGGGACCGGG. Translation: CASLQGTG. The whole CDR3 protein reads CASLQGTGQLYF.

This clone was counted only a few times. Germline and genes: mouse. The observed sequence ends 4 residues before the CDR3 terminus, with the missing tail filled in from the germline J gene. This chain uses TRBV31 with TRBJ1-1; tentatively, D is TRBD1 (5 bases). CDR1 GKSSPN and CDR2 SITVG come from the germline V gene. The CDR3 consists of 12 residues. The CDR3 region is CAWSLEGKEVFF. The CDR3 bases that were read are TGTGCCTGGAGTCTAGAGGGGAAA.

This clone was detected only a few times. Gene names denote mouse genes. The read finishes 4 residues shy of the CDR3 end, and the germline J gene is used to complete it. V gene TRBV13-1 combines with J gene TRBJ2-3; D unclear. This CDR3 has 13 amino acids. Trimming removed 6 bases at V and 0 bases at J, with 8 bases between. CDR1 is NSHNY and CDR2 is SYGAGN in the germline V gene. CDR3 sequence reads: CASKGGSAETLYF. CDR3 bases read: TGTGCCAGCAAGGGTGGTAGTGCAGAA.

This clone was observed a handful of times. Gene and germline names: mouse. Distinct nucleotide sequences in the sample also encode this CDR3. The CDR3 here is CASSPTGGSAETLYF. The CDR3 bases that were read are TGTGCCAGCAGCCCGACTGGGGGTAGTGCAGAA. The V call is TRBV19, the J call TRBJ2-3; 9 bases fit TRBD2. The read comes to an end 4 residues before the CDR3 does, leaving the germline J gene to fill in the end. The CDR3 contains 15 residues. The V gene's germline CDR1 is FNHDT and CDR2 SITEND (reference sequence). The junction had 4 bases not matched to a gene; V was cut back by 5 bases and J by 0 bases.

Notes on this clone: Each gene name is a mouse one. The CDR3 is cut off 4 residues early in the read; its end comes from the germline J gene. V is TRBV13-3 and J is TRBJ1-2, with a weak D call TRBD1 (5 bases). Germline CDR1 NNHDY, CDR2 SYVADS. The CDR3 loop spans 12 amino acids. The ends were cut back, 5 bases at V and 0 bases at J, with 5 bases in the middle. CDR3 DNA (partial): TGTGCCAGCAGACAGGCAAACTCC. Its translation: CASRQANS. The entire CDR3 protein is CASRQANSDYTF.

This clone was picked up a small number of times. Gene names and germline match the mouse. The read falls 4 residues short of the CDR3 end, and the missing part is taken from the germline J gene. The chain links TRBV1 to TRBJ1-2; D might be TRBD1 (6 bases). This CDR3 is built from 14 residues. CDR1 NSQYPW and CDR2 LRSPGD come from the germline V gene (reference sequence). The CDR3 sequence is CTCSAVAGVADYTF. The covered CDR3 bases are TGCACCTGCAGTGCAGTGGCAGGGGTGGCC.

In regard to this clone: Gene names and germline match the mouse. The observed sequence ends 4 residues before the CDR3 terminus, with the missing tail filled in from the germline J gene. V usage is TRBV13-2 and J usage is TRBJ2-5, with 9 bases lining up with TRBD2. Trimming cost V 4 bases and J 2 bases; bases outside gene matches: 2. The CDR3 consists of 14 residues. Looked up from germline, CDR1 is NNHNN and CDR2 is SYGAGS (reference sequence). CDR3 amino acids: CASGLTGGQDTQYF. CDR3 DNA, as far as it was read: TGTGCCAGCGGTCTGACTGGGGGCCAAGAC.

This clone came up a few times. Germline and genes: mouse. The read finishes 4 residues shy of the CDR3 end, and the germline J gene is used to complete it. The chain has TRBV13-1 and TRBJ2-4; D uncertain. CDR3 size: 13 residues. Looked up from germline, CDR1 is NSHNY and CDR2 is SYGAGN. The V end lost 3 bases, the J end lost 3 bases, and 8 bases lay between the germline ends. CDR3 bases read: TGTGCCAGCAGTGCCAGGAGGCAAAAC. Translation: CASSARRQN. The entire CDR3 is CASSARRQNTLYF.

This clone was detected a few times. Mouse gene names and germline throughout. The CDR3 is cut off 4 residues early in the read; its end comes from the germline J gene. The J gene is TRBJ2-7, the V gene TRBV13-1; 11 bases align to TRBD2. Germline lookup yields CDR1 NSHNY and CDR2 SYGAGN. Trimming removed 5 bases from V and 0 bases from J; junction bases left unmatched: 4. The CDR3 loop spans 15 amino acids. Incomplete CDR3 DNA: TGTGCCAGCAGGCCCGACTGGGGGGGCTCCTAT. Amino acids: CASRPDWGGSY. The CDR3 in full is CASRPDWGGSYEQYF.

Concerning this clone: Gene names denote mouse genes. Read coverage stops 4 residues before the CDR3 terminus; the germline J gene supplies the remainder. The gene calls are TRBV19 and TRBJ2-3, with D possibly TRBD2 on 6 matching bases. CDR3 length: 14 residues. Trimming shortened V by 6 bases and J by 0 bases, and 11 bases separated the two germline ends. Looked up from germline, CDR1 is FNHDT and CDR2 is SITEND (reference sequence). The CDR3 DNA, read in part, is TGTGCCAGCAAACACTGGGATAGTGCAGAA. This encodes CASKHWDSAE. The entire CDR3 sequence reads CASKHWDSAETLYF.

To note about this clone: Genes and germline are mouse. The read halts 4 residues ahead of the CDR3 end, with the missing end drawn from the germline J gene. V and J are TRBV31 and TRBJ2-5; D possibly corresponds to TRBD2 (6 bases). The CDR3 consists of 14 residues. Deletions cut 1 base from V and 3 bases from J, with 11 bases between. The germline V gene encodes CDR1 GKSSPN and CDR2 SITVG. The CDR3 is CAWSPTLGQDTQYF. CDR3 DNA (partial): TGTGCCTGGAGTCCTACACTGGGACAAGAC.

This clone was found a few times. These gene names are mouse names. The read stops 4 residues short of the end of the CDR3; the missing end is completed from the germline J gene. This rearrangement joins TRBV19 to TRBJ2-5; 7 bases map to TRBD2. V lost 5 bases, J lost 0 bases, and 3 bases stayed unmatched. This CDR3 comprises 14 residues. Germline V gene lookup returns CDR1 FNHDT and CDR2 SITEND (reference sequence). CDR3 in amino acids: CASSSWGNQDTQYF. The DNA read from the CDR3 is TGTGCCAGCAGCTCCTGGGGGAACCAAGAC.

Points on this clone: All gene names here are mouse names. The read gets to within 4 residues of the CDR3 end, and the germline J gene fills in the rest. This sequence joins TRBV19 and TRBJ2-5, with D perhaps matching TRBD1 (5 bases). The CDR3 is 14 amino acids. Deletions cut 6 bases from V and 2 bases from J, with 13 bases between. Germline V lookup: CDR1 FNHDT, CDR2 SITEND (reference sequence). The part of the CDR3 DNA that was read is TGTGCCAGCACACCTCGACAGTTCCAAGAC. Its protein product is CASTPRQFQD. The full CDR3 is CASTPRQFQDTQYF.

As to this clone: Gene names are mouse gene names. The DNA ends 4 residues before the CDR3 does, and the rest of the CDR3 is filled in from the germline J gene. The chain uses TRBV13-1 and TRBJ2-1; TRBD2 matches at 13 bases. Looked up from germline, CDR1 is NSHNY and CDR2 is SYGAGN. Trimming at V came to 5 bases and at J to 3 bases, leaving 5 bases not matched to a gene. This CDR3 spans 16 amino acids. The CDR3 is CASRGDWGGVYAEQFF. The sequenced CDR3 bases are TGTGCCAGCAGGGGGGACTGGGGGGGAGTCTATGCT.

Only a few counts were recorded for this clone. Here the gene names and germline are mouse. Read sequence stops 4 residues before the CDR3 end, and the germline J gene provides the missing end. The chain recombines TRBV5 with TRBJ2-7; TRBD1 is a possible D gene (5 bases). This CDR3 is built from 15 residues. The germline V gene has CDR1 LGHNA and CDR2 YNLKQL (reference sequence). This CDR3 is CASSQDKSGRYEQYF. The CDR3 DNA, read in part, is TGTGCCAGCAGCCAAGATAAATCAGGGAGATAT.